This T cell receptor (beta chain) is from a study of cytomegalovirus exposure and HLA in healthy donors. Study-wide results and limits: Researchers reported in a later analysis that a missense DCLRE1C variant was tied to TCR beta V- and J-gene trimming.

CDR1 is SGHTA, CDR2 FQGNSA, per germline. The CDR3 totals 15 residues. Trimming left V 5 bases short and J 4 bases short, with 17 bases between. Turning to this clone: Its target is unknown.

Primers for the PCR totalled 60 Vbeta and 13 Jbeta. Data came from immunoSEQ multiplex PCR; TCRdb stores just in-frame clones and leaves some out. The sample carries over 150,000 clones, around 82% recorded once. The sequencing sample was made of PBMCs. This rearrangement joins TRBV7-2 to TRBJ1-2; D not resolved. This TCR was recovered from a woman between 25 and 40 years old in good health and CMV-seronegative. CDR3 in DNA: TGTGCCAGCAGCCCTTCGTGGGGAGGGATCTATGGCTACACCTTC. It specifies CASSPSWGGIYGYTF.